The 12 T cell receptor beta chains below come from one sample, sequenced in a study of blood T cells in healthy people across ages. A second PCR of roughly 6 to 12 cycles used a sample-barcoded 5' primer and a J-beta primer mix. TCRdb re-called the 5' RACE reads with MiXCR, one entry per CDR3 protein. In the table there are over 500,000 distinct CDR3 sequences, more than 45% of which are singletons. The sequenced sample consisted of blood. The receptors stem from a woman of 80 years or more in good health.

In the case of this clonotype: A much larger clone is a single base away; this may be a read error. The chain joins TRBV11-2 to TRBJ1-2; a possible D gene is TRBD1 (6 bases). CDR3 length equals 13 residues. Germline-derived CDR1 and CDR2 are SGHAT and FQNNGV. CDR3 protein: CASSRQDNYGHTF. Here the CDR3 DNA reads TGTGCCAGCAGCCGACAGGATAACTATGGCCACACCTTC. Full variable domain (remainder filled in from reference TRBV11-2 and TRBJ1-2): EAGVAQSPRYKIIEKRQSVAFWCNPISGHATLYWYQQILGQGPKLLIQFQNNGVVDDSQLPKDRFSAERLKGVDSTLKIQPAKLEDSAVYLCASSRQDNYGHTFGSGTRLTVV.

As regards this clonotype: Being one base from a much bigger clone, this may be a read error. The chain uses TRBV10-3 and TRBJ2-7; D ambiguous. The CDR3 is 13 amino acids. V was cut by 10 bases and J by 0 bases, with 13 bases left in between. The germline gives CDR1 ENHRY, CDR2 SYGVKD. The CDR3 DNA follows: TGTGCCACCAGGCTGGAAAGCTCCTACGAGCAGTACTTC. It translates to CATRLESSYEQYF.

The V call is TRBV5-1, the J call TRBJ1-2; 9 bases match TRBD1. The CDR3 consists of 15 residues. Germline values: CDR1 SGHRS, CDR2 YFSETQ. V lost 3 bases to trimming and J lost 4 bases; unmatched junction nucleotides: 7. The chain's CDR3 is CASSSTGGTVYGYTF. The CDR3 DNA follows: TGCGCCAGCAGCTCTACAGGGGGCACTGTCTATGGCTACACCTTC.

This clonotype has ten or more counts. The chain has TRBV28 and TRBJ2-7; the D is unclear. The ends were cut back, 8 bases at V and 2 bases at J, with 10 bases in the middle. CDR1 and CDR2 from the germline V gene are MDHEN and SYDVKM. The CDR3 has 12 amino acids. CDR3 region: CASSRTPYEQYF. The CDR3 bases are TGTGCCAGCTCCCGGACCCCCTACGAGCAGTACTTC.

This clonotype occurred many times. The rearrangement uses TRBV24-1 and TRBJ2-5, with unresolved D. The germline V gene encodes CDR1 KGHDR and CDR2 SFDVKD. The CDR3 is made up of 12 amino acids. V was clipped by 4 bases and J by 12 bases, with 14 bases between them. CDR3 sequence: CATSEPRGTEYF. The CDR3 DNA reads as TGTGCCACCAGTGAACCTCGAGGAACAGAGTACTTC.

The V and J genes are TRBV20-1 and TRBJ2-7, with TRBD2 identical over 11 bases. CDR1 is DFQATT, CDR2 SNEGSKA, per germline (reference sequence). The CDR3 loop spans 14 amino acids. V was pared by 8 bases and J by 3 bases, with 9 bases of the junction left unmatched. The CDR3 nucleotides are TGCAGTTCCAAACTAGCGGGGGCCGTCTACGAGCAGTACTTC. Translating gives CSSKLAGAVYEQYF.

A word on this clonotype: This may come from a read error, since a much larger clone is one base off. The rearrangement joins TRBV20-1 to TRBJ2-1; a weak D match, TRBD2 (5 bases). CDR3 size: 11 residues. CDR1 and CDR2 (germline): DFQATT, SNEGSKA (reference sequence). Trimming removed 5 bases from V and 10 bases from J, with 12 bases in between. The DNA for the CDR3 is TGCAGTGCTGCGTCAGCGGTCGAGCAGTTCTTC. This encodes CSAASAVEQFF.

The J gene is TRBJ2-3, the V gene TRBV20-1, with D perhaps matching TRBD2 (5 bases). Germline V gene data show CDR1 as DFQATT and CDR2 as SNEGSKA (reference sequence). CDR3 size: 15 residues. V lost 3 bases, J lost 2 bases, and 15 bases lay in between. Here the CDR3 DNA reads TGCAGTGCTAGTGGCGCCGGACTCCTCACAGATACGCAGTATTTT. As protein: CSASGAGLLTDTQYF.

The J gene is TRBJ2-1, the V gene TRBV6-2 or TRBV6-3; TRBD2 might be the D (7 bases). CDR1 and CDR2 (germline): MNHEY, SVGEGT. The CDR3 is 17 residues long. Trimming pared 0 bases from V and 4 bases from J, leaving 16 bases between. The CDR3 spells CASSYSIGGGVYNEQFF. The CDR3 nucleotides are TGTGCCAGCAGTTACTCGATAGGGGGGGGCGTGTACAATGAGCAGTTCTTC.

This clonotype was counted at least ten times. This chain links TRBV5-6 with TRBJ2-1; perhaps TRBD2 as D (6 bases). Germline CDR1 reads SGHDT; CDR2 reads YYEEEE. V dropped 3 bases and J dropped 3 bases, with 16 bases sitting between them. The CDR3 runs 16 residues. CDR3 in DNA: TGTGCCAGCAGCTCCCTCGGGCGGGGTAACTACAATGAGCAGTTCTTC. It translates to CASSSLGRGNYNEQFF.

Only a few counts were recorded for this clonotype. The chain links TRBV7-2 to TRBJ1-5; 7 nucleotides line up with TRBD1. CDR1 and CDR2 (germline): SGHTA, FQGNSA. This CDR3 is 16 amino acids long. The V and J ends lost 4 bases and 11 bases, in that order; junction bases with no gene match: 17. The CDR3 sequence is CASSSATGLGTSAQHF. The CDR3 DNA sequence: TGTGCCAGCAGCTCCGCGACAGGGTTGGGGACATCAGCCCAGCATTTT.

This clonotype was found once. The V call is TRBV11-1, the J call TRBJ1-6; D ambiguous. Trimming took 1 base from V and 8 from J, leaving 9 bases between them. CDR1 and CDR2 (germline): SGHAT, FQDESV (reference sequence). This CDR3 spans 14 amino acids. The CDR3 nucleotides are TGTGCCAGCAGCTTAGTCGACGGGGATTCACCCCTCCACTTT. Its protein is CASSLVDGDSPLHF. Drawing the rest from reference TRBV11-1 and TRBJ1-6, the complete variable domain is EAEVAQSPRYKITEKSQAVAFWCDPISGHATLYWYRQILGQGPELLVQFQDESVVDDSQLPKDRFSAERLKGVDSTLKIQPAELGDSAMYLCASSLVDGDSPLHFGNGTRLTVT.